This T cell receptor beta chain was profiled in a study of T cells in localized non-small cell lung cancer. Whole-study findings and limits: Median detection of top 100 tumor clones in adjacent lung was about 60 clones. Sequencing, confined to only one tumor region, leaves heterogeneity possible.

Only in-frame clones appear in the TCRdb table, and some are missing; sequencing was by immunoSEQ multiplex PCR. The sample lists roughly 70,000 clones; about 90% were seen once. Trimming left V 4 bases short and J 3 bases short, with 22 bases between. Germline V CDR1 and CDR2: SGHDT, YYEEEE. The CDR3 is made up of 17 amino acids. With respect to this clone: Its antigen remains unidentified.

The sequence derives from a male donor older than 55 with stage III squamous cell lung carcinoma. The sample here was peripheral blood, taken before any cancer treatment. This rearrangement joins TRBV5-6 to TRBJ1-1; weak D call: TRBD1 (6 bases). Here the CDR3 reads CASSHRGVSWRDTEAFF. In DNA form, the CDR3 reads TGTGCCAGCAGCCATAGGGGGGTTAGTTGGCGAGACACTGAAGCTTTCTTT.